The TCR beta chain described here comes from a study of regulatory T cells in long-lasting Graves disease. Study conclusions and caveats: Persistent Graves' patients had lower TCR diversity than newly diagnosed ones. New patients shared 970 or so public clonotypes, and persistent patients shared more, with a few thousand.

A few counts support this clonotype. Antigen specificity is unknown. In building TCR beta libraries, iRepertoire HTBI primers were used together with Arm-PCR of CDR3 regions. One entry per CDR3 protein results from TCRdb running MiXCR on the multiplex PCR reads. The sample holds roughly 360,000 distinct CDR3 sequences, roughly 25% seen once. The time point denotes: persistent/refractory GD, antithyroid drugs over 5 years with positive TRAb. After RNA was extracted from PBMCs, the TCR library was made from it. Those enrolled as patients came out of an endocrinology department in Xi'an, China. The source material was peripheral blood mononuclear cells (PBMCs), sampled when the disease was refractory, from a patient treated with antithyroid drugs. The sequence was obtained from a woman between 35 and 50 years old with Graves disease.

The CDR3 region has the DNA TGTGCCAGCAGCCAACTACCGGGGCACGAGCAGTACTTC. Its translation is CASSQLPGHEQYF. The rearrangement joins TRBV4-2 to TRBJ2-7; the D gene could be TRBD1 or TRBD2 (5 bases each). Per the germline V gene, CDR1 is LGHNA and CDR2 is YNFKEQ. The CDR3 is made up of 13 amino acids. Between the trimmed V and J ends, which lost 2 bases and 5 bases, there was a span of 10 bases.